By share of the sample, the clone carrying this T cell receptor (beta chain) is medium-sized (0.01 to 0.1%). Its antigen is undetermined. In the study's own analysis: A distant-metastasis classifier for papillary thyroid cancer was built using CDR3 differences across clinicopathological groups. Using MiXCR, TCRdb reanalyzed the PCR reads. TCRdb's processing, not the authors', yielded these V and J calls. Among approximately 21,000 clones listed, roughly 20% were seen once. The data were obtained in a study of metastatic and nonmetastatic thyroid tumors. In the study overall: Repertoires from blood and tumor or nodule tissue of malignant and benign thyroid patients were compared.

Regarding the study as a whole: For both blood and tumor, malignant thyroid tumors reportedly showed significantly higher TCR beta diversity than benign nodules did.

Patients had received no treatment of any kind before thyroid surgery. The V gene lost 1 base and the J gene lost 7 bases, with 5 bases spanning the gap. CDR3 length: 12 amino acids. The specimen sequenced was blood. V and J are TRBV12-3 or TRBV12-4 and TRBJ2-1; D ambiguous. The TCR was taken from a female donor with papillary thyroid cancer or a benign thyroid nodule (not recorded which). Some clones in this sample may be carry-over from other donors' samples. The CDR3 DNA is TGTGCCAGCAGTTTAGACGGGAATGAGCAGTTCTTC. This sequence encodes CASSLDGNEQFF.